This entry lists 21 T cell receptor beta chains sequenced from one sample in a study of cytomegalovirus exposure and HLA in healthy donors. Primers: 60 Vbeta forward and 13 Jbeta reverse. Profiled with immunoSEQ multiplex PCR; TCRdb holds only in-frame clones, not every one. The sample has more than 80,000 clones, approximately 82% seen once. Material for sequencing was PBMCs. The receptors derive from a man aged 35 to 55 in good health and CMV-seronegative.

V usage is TRBV7-6 and J usage is TRBJ1-2, with D possibly being TRBD1 (5 bases). Trimming removed 7 bases at V and 5 bases at J, with 14 bases between. In germline, CDR1 is SGHVS, CDR2 FNYEAQ. The CDR3 length is 13 residues. The CDR3: CASTQGALYGYTF. The CDR3 nucleotides read TGTGCCAGCACCCAAGGGGCTCTGTATGGCTACACCTTC. The full variable domain, completed using reference TRBV7-6 and TRBJ1-2, is GAGVSQSPRYKVTKRGQDVALRCDPISGHVSLYWYRQALGQGPEFLTYFNYEAQQDKSGLPNDRFSAERPEGSISTLTIQRTEQRDSAMYRCASTQGALYGYTFGSGTRLTVV.

This clone is a singleton in its sample. This chain joins TRBV13 and TRBJ2-3; 8 nucleotides line up with TRBD2. V lost 2 bases and J lost 1; bases outside the gene matches: 5. This CDR3 has 16 residues. CDR1 and CDR2 from the germline V gene are PRHDT and FYEKMQ (reference sequence). In DNA, the CDR3 is TGTGCCAGCAGCTTACGGGCGGGGGGAGGCACAGATACGCAGTATTTT. This encodes CASSLRAGGGTDTQYF.

The chain has TRBV7-9 and TRBJ2-2; D is ambiguous. The CDR3 is made up of 13 amino acids. The V and J ends lost 5 bases and 1 base respectively, with 5 bases between them. Germline V gene sequence: CDR1 SEHNR, CDR2 FQNEAQ (reference sequence). The chain's CDR3 is CASSRQNTGELFF. The CDR3, as DNA: TGTGCCAGCAGCAGACAGAACACCGGGGAGCTGTTTTTT. Supplemented by reference TRBV7-9 and TRBJ2-2, the full variable domain reads DTGVSQNPRHKITKRGQNVTFRCDPISEHNRLYWYRQTLGQGPEFLTYFQNEAQLEKSRLLSDRFSAERPKGSFSTLEIQRTEQGDSAMYLCASSRQNTGELFFGEGSRLTVL.

This clone is a singleton in its sample. V is TRBV6-5 and J is TRBJ2-2; D gene ambiguous. The CDR3 is 16 amino acids. CDR1 is MNHEY and CDR2 is SVGAGI in the germline V gene. The V gene lost 0 bases and the J gene lost 0 bases, with 8 bases spanning the gap. The CDR3 spells CASSYSSVPNTGELFF. CDR3 DNA: TGTGCCAGCAGTTACTCGAGCGTACCGAACACCGGGGAGCTGTTTTTT.

The rearrangement joins TRBV11-2 to TRBJ2-5, with 10 positions matching TRBD1. The CDR3 is 14 amino acids. Losses at the gene ends were 4 bases for V and 5 bases for J; bases not matched to a gene: 4. Germline CDR1 and CDR2: SGHAT and FQNNGV. Here the CDR3 reads CASSSDRGLETQYF. The CDR3 DNA follows: TGTGCCAGCAGCTCCGACAGGGGGCTTGAGACCCAGTACTTC.

The chain recombines TRBV4-2 with TRBJ1-5, with D possibly matching TRBD1 (6 bases). Germline values: CDR1 LGHNA, CDR2 YNFKEQ. V lost 3 bases, J lost 1 base, and 10 bases lay in between. CDR3 length: 15 residues. CDR3 amino acids: CASSQNGQSNQPQHF. The DNA for the CDR3 is TGTGCCAGCAGCCAGAACGGACAGAGCAATCAGCCCCAGCATTTT.

V usage is TRBV6-6 and J usage is TRBJ1-5, with 9 positions matching TRBD1. With 4 bases clipped from V and 7 bases from J, the junction kept 8 bases outside the gene matches. The germline CDR1 and CDR2 sequences are MNHNY and SVGAGI (reference sequence). The CDR3 runs 15 residues. This CDR3 is CASSSSGTGSQPQHF. The DNA of the CDR3 is TGTGCCAGCAGTTCTTCCGGGACAGGGAGCCAGCCCCAGCATTTT.

This clone was recorded only once. V usage is TRBV9 and J usage is TRBJ2-1; 13 nucleotides align to TRBD2. The germline V gene encodes CDR1 SGDLS and CDR2 YYNGEE. The length of the CDR3 is 18 residues. Trimming took 5 bases from V and 6 from J; bases not matched to a gene: 14. The CDR3 is CASRAGLAGAHLSNEQFF. The CDR3 coding sequence is TGTGCCAGCAGAGCCGGACTAGCGGGGGCCCATCTAAGCAATGAGCAGTTCTTC.

The V gene is TRBV7-9, the J gene TRBJ1-1; TRBD1 aligns across 8 bases. The germline CDR1 and CDR2 sequences are SEHNR and FQNEAQ (reference sequence). Trimming removed 6 bases from V and 1 base from J; junction bases left unmatched: 7. The CDR3 runs to 15 residues. The CDR3 loop reads CASSSTGTGNTEAFF. In DNA, the CDR3 is TGTGCCAGCAGTTCGACCGGGACAGGGAACACTGAAGCTTTCTTT.

The V gene is TRBV2, the J gene TRBJ2-5; a possible D gene is TRBD2 (6 bases). Trimming removed 4 bases at V and 9 bases at J, with 15 bases between. Germline V CDR1 and CDR2: SNHLY, FYNNEI. The CDR3 spans 13 residues. As DNA, the CDR3 is TGTGCCAGCAGTGGAGGGACGGGGGAGGCCCAGTACTTC. Residues: CASSGGTGEAQYF.

This chain joins TRBV6-5 and TRBJ1-2; TRBD1 matches 9 bases. Losses at the gene ends were 3 bases for V and 8 bases for J; bases not matched to a gene: 4. The CDR3 sequence is 13 residues long. The germline CDR1 and CDR2 sequences are MNHEY and SVGAGI. CDR3 nucleotide sequence: TGTGCCAGCAGTTATACCACAGGGGGCGGCTACACCTTC. This encodes CASSYTTGGGYTF.

DNA of the CDR3: TGTGCCAGCAGTTCCTACCAAATCGCGGGGGGGAGCACAGATACGCAGTATTTT. Protein product: CASSSYQIAGGSTDTQYF. V is TRBV28 and J is TRBJ2-3; 9 positions match TRBD2. The trim removed 4 bases at V and 0 bases at J, leaving 11 bases unmatched. CDR1 MDHEN and CDR2 SYDVKM come from the germline V gene. This CDR3 spans 18 amino acids. Combining the CDR3 with reference TRBV28 and TRBJ2-3 gives the whole variable domain DVKVTQSSRYLVKRTGEKVFLECVQDMDHENMFWYRQDPGLGLRLIYFSYDVKMKEKGDIPEGYSVSREKKERFSLILESASTNQTSMYLCASSSYQIAGGSTDTQYFGPGTRLTVL.

This sequence joins TRBV5-1 and TRBJ2-7; TRBD2 matches at 7 bases. V trimming: 2 bases; J trimming: 0 bases; junction bases outside the gene matches: 2. CDR3 length: 14 residues. The germline gives CDR1 SGHRS, CDR2 YFSETQ. The CDR3 DNA is TGCGCCAGCAGCTTCCGGGACTACTCCTACGAGCAGTACTTC. Translating it yields CASSFRDYSYEQYF.

This chain uses TRBV5-8 with TRBJ2-5, with D perhaps matching TRBD2 (5 bases). The CDR3 totals 14 residues. The germline CDR1 and CDR2 sequences are SGHTS and YDEGEE. The V gene lost 4 bases and the J gene lost 4 bases, with 14 bases spanning the gap. CDR3 sequence (DNA): TGTGCCAGCAGCCAAGGACTTGCCCCAGAGACCCAGTACTTC. Its translation: CASSQGLAPETQYF.

This clone appeared once. The chain has TRBV4-2 and TRBJ1-4; D ambiguous. The germline V gene encodes CDR1 LGHNA and CDR2 YNFKEQ. The CDR3 spans 15 residues. The germline V and J ends were trimmed by 0 bases and 4 bases, with 9 bases remaining between them. The chain's CDR3 is CASSQEFRGNEKLFF. CDR3 nucleotide sequence: TGTGCCAGCAGCCAAGAATTTCGGGGTAATGAAAAACTGTTTTTT.

This clone has more than one count but fewer than ten. The rearrangement joins TRBV5-6 to TRBJ2-7; D is perhaps TRBD2 (5 bases). The CDR3 contains 14 residues. Trimming left V 0 bases short and J 1 base short, with 8 bases between. Germline assignment: CDR1 SGHDT and CDR2 YYEEEE. As DNA, the CDR3 is TGTGCCAGCAGCTTGGGGCTAGCTTCCTACGAGCAGTACTTC. This sequence encodes CASSLGLASYEQYF.

J is TRBJ1-1 and V is TRBV4-2; 7 nucleotides align to TRBD1. The V gene end was trimmed by 8 bases and the J gene end by 1 base; junction bases not matched to a gene: 13. This CDR3 region has 16 residues. In germline, CDR1 is LGHNA, CDR2 YNFKEQ. CDR3 amino acids: CASQSGEGAANTEAFF. The CDR3 DNA reads TGTGCCAGCCAATCTGGTGAGGGGGCGGCGAACACTGAAGCTTTCTTT.

The chain is built from TRBV6-5 and TRBJ1-4, with D perhaps matching TRBD1 (6 bases). The length of the CDR3 is 16 residues. V lost 0 bases and J lost 7, with 15 bases in between. The V gene's germline CDR1 is MNHEY and CDR2 SVGAGI. CDR3 in DNA: TGTGCCAGCAGTTACTCGCGCAGGGGTGGGGGTGAAAAACTGTTTTTT. Protein: CASSYSRRGGGEKLFF.

This clone was counted only a few times. J is TRBJ2-5 and V is TRBV27; 11 bases map to TRBD1. The end of the DNA fits TRBJ2-7 better, so the J call may be wrong. This CDR3 is 16 amino acids long. CDR1 and CDR2 (germline): MNHEY, SMNVEV (reference sequence). CDR3 protein: CASSTSRTGGINEQYF. CDR3 sequence (DNA): TGTGCCAGCAGTACCTCTAGGACAGGGGGCATCAACGAGCAGTACTTC.

The V gene is TRBV5-1, the J gene TRBJ2-2, with a tentative D call TRBD2 (5 bases). This CDR3 contains 16 residues. Germline V CDR1 and CDR2: SGHRS, YFSETQ. Trimming took off 3 bases at V and 5 bases at J, with 17 bases between the two ends. CDR3 in DNA: TGCGCCAGCAGCTCACCTACCGGGATCGGGACCGGGGAGCTGTTTTTT. Encoded protein: CASSSPTGIGTGELFF.

The chain combines TRBV11-3 with TRBJ2-7, with 9 bases identical to TRBD1. The CDR3 spans 13 residues. Germline loops: CDR1 SGHNT, CDR2 YENEEA. With V trimmed by 5 bases and J by 5 bases, 4 bases remained unmatched. CDR3 DNA sequence: TGTGCCAGCAGCCCGGACAGGGGCAACGAGCAGTACTTC. This sequence encodes CASSPDRGNEQYF.